This T cell receptor (beta chain) was profiled in a study of T-cell reconstitution after alpha-beta-depleted transplantation in children. This clonotype has a handful of counts. The authors prepared the TCRbeta library with unique molecular identifiers. TCRdb fed the PCR reads into MiXCR, producing one record per CDR3 protein. The data contain some 240,000 distinct CDR3 sequences, 9% to 10% of them singletons. Deletions cut 5 bases from V and 2 bases from J, with 16 bases between. CDR1 SGHTA and CDR2 FQGNSA come from the germline V gene. The CDR3 has 16 amino acids. Sequenced here: PBMCs from the stem cell graft donor, sampled from the stem cell graft. The V and J genes are TRBV7-2 and TRBJ2-1; D remains unclear. The receptor comes from a human donor who donated a stem cell graft to a child with SCID. This CDR3 reads CASSLKSPITYNEQFF. CDR3 coding DNA: TGTGCCAGCAGCCTCAAAAGCCCTATTACCTACAATGAGCAGTTCTTC. The full variable domain, its missing parts supplied by reference TRBV7-2 and TRBJ2-1, is GAGVSQSPSNKVTEKGKDVELRCDPISGHTALYWYRQSLGQGLEFLIYFQGNSAPDKSGLPSDRFSAERTGGSVSTLTIQRTQQEDSAVYLCASSLKSPITYNEQFFGPGTRLTVL.